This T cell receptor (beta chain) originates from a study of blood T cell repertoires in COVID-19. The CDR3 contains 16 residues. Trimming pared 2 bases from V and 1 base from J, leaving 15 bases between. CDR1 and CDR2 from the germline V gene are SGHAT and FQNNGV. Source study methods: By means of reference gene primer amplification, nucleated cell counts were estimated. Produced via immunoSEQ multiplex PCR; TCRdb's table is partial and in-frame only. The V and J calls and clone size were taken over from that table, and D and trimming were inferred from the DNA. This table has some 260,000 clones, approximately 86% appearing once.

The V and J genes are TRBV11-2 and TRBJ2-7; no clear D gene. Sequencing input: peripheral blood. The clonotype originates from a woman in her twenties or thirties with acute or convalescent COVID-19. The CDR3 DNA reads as TGTGCCAGCAGCTTATCGGTTGGCGGATCTTCCTACGAGCAGTACTTC. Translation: CASSLSVGGSSYEQYF.